The rows below give T cell receptor beta chains drawn from one sample of a study of blood T cell repertoires in COVID-19. Sequencing was performed with immunoSEQ multiplex PCR; in TCRdb, only in-frame clones are kept and a portion is missing. Among about 370,000 clones, 75% to 90% were seen once, and the ten largest hold roughly 0.99%. Sequencing was carried out using PBMCs or T cells enriched from blood (not recorded which). The receptors were sampled from a man between 18 and 29 years old who had recovered from COVID-19. Each CDR3 is given with its conserved first and last residue. D genes are given only for firm matches. Size is omitted from some rows. Given values are once, few, many or a class for expanded clones.

D gene	J gene	clone size	V gene	CDR3 DNA	CDR3 protein
.	TRBJ2-6	.	TRBV7-9	TGTGCCAGCCCTTCTGGGGCCAACGTCCTGACTTTC	CASPSGANVLTF
TRBD1	TRBJ2-1	.	TRBV12-5	TGTGCTAGTGGTTATGAGGGACAGGGAACGTACAATGAGCAGTTCTTC	CASGYEGQGTYNEQFF
.	TRBJ1-5	.	TRBV7-2	TGTGCCAGCAGCCCGTCTCCCGACAGGAATCAGCCCCAGCATTTT	CASSPSPDRNQPQHF
.	TRBJ1-1	.	TRBV6-1	TGTGCCAGCAGTCCCCCGGGACTGTCGGGAACTGAAGCTTTCTTT	CASSPPGLSGTEAFF
TRBD1	TRBJ1-4	.	TRBV9	TGTGCCAGCAGCGTAGGGACAGGGGAGGAAAAACTGTTTTTT	CASSVGTGEEKLFF
.	TRBJ1-2	.	TRBV21-1	TGTGCCATCCCGGGGTCGGGGGACGGCTATGGCTACACCTTC	CAIPGSGDGYGYTF
.	TRBJ1-6	.	TRBV28	TGTGCCAGCAGCCTGTCCTATTCACCCCTCCACTTT	CASSLSYSPLHF
.	TRBJ2-7	.	TRBV18	TGTGCCAGCTCACTTAGCGGTACAACCTACGAGCAGTACTTC	CASSLSGTTYEQYF
TRBD2	TRBJ2-3	.	TRBV6-2/TRBV6-3	TGTGCCAGCAGTTACTCTAATACGGGAGGGCCCCGGAGTACAGATACGCAGTATTTT	CASSYSNTGGPRSTDTQYF
.	TRBJ1-3	.	TRBV5-5	TGTGCCAGCAGCTTGGCAGGGTCTGGAAACACCATATATTTT	CASSLAGSGNTIYF
TRBD1	TRBJ2-2	.	TRBV24-1	TGTGCCACCAGTGATTTTACCAACCGACAGGGACCGAACACCGGGGAGCTGTTTTTT	CATSDFTNRQGPNTGELFF
.	TRBJ1-3	few	TRBV9	TGTGCCAGCAGCCCACTCACAGGAGACTCTGGAAACACCATATATTTT	CASSPLTGDSGNTIYF
TRBD1	TRBJ2-7	few	TRBV3-1/TRBV3-2	TGTGCCAGCAGCGTAGGGGGCAGCTCCTACGAGCAGTACTTC	CASSVGGSSYEQYF
TRBD1	TRBJ2-3	once	TRBV19	TGTGCCAGTAGTACCAGGGGGCAAACAGATACGCAGTATTTT	CASSTRGQTDTQYF
.	TRBJ2-1	.	TRBV19	TGTGCCAGTAGCCAACCGGGAACCGGTAGGGAGCAGTTCTTC	CASSQPGTGREQFF
TRBD1	TRBJ1-1	.	TRBV3-1/TRBV3-2	TGTGCCAGCAGCCCTTTGGACAGGGGAGGCACTGAAGCTTTCTTT	CASSPLDRGGTEAFF
.	TRBJ2-7	.	TRBV7-9	TGTGCCAGCAGCTTAGCGGCTTTGAGGGACGAGCAGTACTTC	CASSLAALRDEQYF
.	TRBJ1-5	.	TRBV2	TGTGCCAGCAGCGGTGACAGTAATCAGCCCCAGCATTTT	CASSGDSNQPQHF
.	TRBJ2-2	.	TRBV28	TGTGCCAGCAGTTTAGGCCCAGGGTGGGCCGGGGAGCTGTTTTTT	CASSLGPGWAGELFF
.	TRBJ1-1	.	TRBV9	TGTGCCAGCAGCTTACGACCTGGGGGGACTGAAGCTTTCTTT	CASSLRPGGTEAFF
.	TRBJ1-1	.	TRBV18	TGTGCCAGCTCACCTTGGGACACTCTATTTGGGACTGAAGCTTTCTTT	CASSPWDTLFGTEAFF
.	TRBJ1-2	.	TRBV12-3/TRBV12-4	TGTGCCAGCAGTTTTTTGGGGCTTGGCTACACCTTC	CASSFLGLGYTF
.	TRBJ1-2	.	TRBV7-9	TGTGCCAGCAGCTTAGACAGCACTTTCTATGGCTACACCTTC	CASSLDSTFYGYTF
TRBD2	TRBJ2-1	.	TRBV4-1	TGCGCCAGCAGCCAAGAGTCTAGCGGCTTCAATGAGCAGTTCTTC	CASSQESSGFNEQFF
.	TRBJ2-7	.	TRBV11-2	TGTGCCAGCAGCTCACAAAGGACAGCCCCCTACGAGCAGTACTTC	CASSSQRTAPYEQYF